The entry below gives a single T cell receptor (beta chain) sequence along with its context. As yet, its antigen is unknown. The sample originates from a study of response to subunit inactivated influenza vaccine. Overall study results and limits: The authors suggested that every seasonal influenza vaccination recruits few new T cells.

TCRdb reanalysed the RT-PCR reads using MiXCR and keeps one entry per CDR3 protein. The sample lists 400,000 to 650,000 distinct CDR3 sequences, around 7.9% occurring once. The CDR3 is 11 amino acids. Germline CDR1 SGHAT, CDR2 FQNNGV. V gave up 5 bases and J gave up 9 bases, with 11 bases separating them. The starting material was PBMCs from blood, obtained less than 30 months after vaccination. The chain joins TRBV11-2 to TRBJ2-7; no clear D gene. This clonotype was obtained from a man between 50 and 75 years old who received an inactivated influenza vaccine. The CDR3 DNA reads TGTGCCAGCAGCGCCGGTTTGGGGCAGTACTTC. Encoded protein: CASSAGLGQYF.